This T cell receptor (beta chain) was sequenced for a study of blood T cell repertoires in COVID-19. Across the study: Some COVID-19 samples were acute and others convalescent; all came from the United States, Italy and Spain.

After removal of 4 bases from V and 7 bases from J, the junction contained 3 bases not matched to a gene. CDR3 length equals 13 residues. Per the germline V gene, CDR1 is SQVTM and CDR2 is ANQGSEA. TCRdb's copy holds only in-frame clones and misses some; the assay was immunoSEQ multiplex PCR. Among roughly 200,000 clones listed, approximately 90% were seen once. The chain combines TRBV29-1 with TRBJ2-1; 11 bases are a match to TRBD2. Sequenced material: PBMCs or T cells enriched from blood (not recorded which). This sequence originates from a man aged 30 to 39 who had recovered from COVID-19. Here the CDR3 reads CSVVTSGRNEQFF. The CDR3 bases are TGCAGCGTTGTTACTAGCGGGAGAAATGAGCAGTTCTTC.